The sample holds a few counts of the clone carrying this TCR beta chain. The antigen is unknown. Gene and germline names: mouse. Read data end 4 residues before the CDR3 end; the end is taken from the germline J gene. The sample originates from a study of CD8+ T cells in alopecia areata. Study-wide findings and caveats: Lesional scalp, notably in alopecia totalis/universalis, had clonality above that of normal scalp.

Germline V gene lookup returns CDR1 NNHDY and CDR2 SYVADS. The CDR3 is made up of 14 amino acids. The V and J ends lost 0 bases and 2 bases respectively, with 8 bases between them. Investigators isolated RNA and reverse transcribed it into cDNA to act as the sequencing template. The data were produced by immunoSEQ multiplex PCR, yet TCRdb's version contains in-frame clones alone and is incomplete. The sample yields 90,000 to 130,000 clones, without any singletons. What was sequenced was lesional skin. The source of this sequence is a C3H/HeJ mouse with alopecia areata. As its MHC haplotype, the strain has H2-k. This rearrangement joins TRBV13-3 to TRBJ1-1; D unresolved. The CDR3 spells CASSDEGPNTEVFF. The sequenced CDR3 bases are TGTGCCAGCAGTGATGAAGGTCCTAACACA.